Listed below are T cell receptor beta chains from one sample, sequenced in a study of beta chain features in type 1 diabetes. The repertoire was sequenced with immunoSEQ multiplex PCR; TCRdb's copy has only in-frame clones and lacks some. The sample carries approximately 280,000 clones, over 12% recorded once. Sequencing was performed on naive CD4+ T cells from blood. These TCRs come from a man aged 18 to 30 with type 1 diabetes. CDR3s include the opening cysteine and the closing phenylalanine or tryptophan. The order of the fields is J gene, D gene, clone size, V gene, CDR3 protein, CDR3 DNA. D genes are given only for firm matches. Only some rows state a clone size, as once, few, many or a class for expanded clones.

>TRBJ2-7|TRBD2|few|TRBV27
CASSSLAGAGEQYF
TGTGCCAGCAGTTCCCTAGCGGGGGCGGGGGAGCAGTACTTC
>TRBJ2-2|TRBD2|NA|TRBV4-3
CASSQVLAGDPGGELFF
TGCGCCAGCAGCCAAGTCCTAGCGGGTGATCCTGGGGGGGAGCTGTTTTTT
>TRBJ2-1|TRBD2|NA|TRBV7-2
CASSQGLAAYNEQFF
TGTGCCAGCAGCCAGGGACTAGCGGCCTACAATGAGCAGTTCTTC
>TRBJ2-1|TRBD1|few|TRBV7-9
CASAGGRSSYNEQFF
TGTGCCAGCGCAGGGGGTAGGAGCTCCTACAATGAGCAGTTCTTC
>TRBJ2-7|NA|NA|TRBV5-1
CASSLAWSAGFSYEQYF
TGCGCCAGCAGCTTGGCCTGGTCGGCGGGGTTCTCCTACGAGCAGTACTTC
>TRBJ2-3|TRBD1|NA|TRBV7-2
CASSWPGQFTDTQYF
TGTGCCAGCAGCTGGCCGGGACAGTTCACAGATACGCAGTATTTT
>TRBJ1-1|TRBD1|NA|TRBV15
CATSTRTGRPTEAFF
TGTGCCACCAGCACCCGGACAGGGAGGCCCACTGAAGCTTTCTTT
>TRBJ1-2|NA|NA|TRBV30
CAWSKGANYGYTF
TGTGCCTGGAGTAAAGGAGCTAACTATGGCTACACCTTC
>TRBJ2-3|NA|NA|TRBV18
CASSQRTDRRTDTQYF
TGTGCCAGCTCCCAGAGGACAGACCGACGCACAGATACGCAGTATTTT
>TRBJ2-1|NA|NA|TRBV30
CAWSVRTGGTNEQFF
TGTGCCTGGAGTGTTCGAACGGGGGGCACCAATGAGCAGTTCTTC
>TRBJ2-5|NA|few|TRBV11-2
CASSLVQQETQYF
TGTGCCAGCAGCTTAGTACAGCAAGAGACCCAGTACTTC
>TRBJ2-3|NA|NA|TRBV2
CASSQGVSTDTQYF
TGTGCCAGCAGTCAAGGAGTTAGCACAGATACGCAGTATTTT
>TRBJ2-5|TRBD2|few|TRBV15
CATSRGASGHQETQYF
TGTGCCACCAGCAGAGGGGCTAGCGGGCACCAAGAGACCCAGTACTTC